The clone carrying this TCR beta chain was observed a handful of times. The record originates from a study of blood T cell repertoires in COVID-19. Study summary: The analysed material was cDNA or gDNA that came from T cells, B-cell-depleted T cells, or PBMCs.

J was trimmed by 2 bases and V by 5 bases; bases with no gene match: 6. The CDR3 is 14 residues long. Germline loops: CDR1 MNHNS, CDR2 SASEGT. Under the authors' procedure: Amplified reference gene primers provided the basis for estimating nucleated cell counts. The table came from immunoSEQ multiplex PCR; TCRdb's copy has only in-frame clones and leaves some out. Clone size and the V and J calls come from that table; the DNA yielded D and trimming. The data show roughly 150,000 clones, 65% to 85% seen once. The receptor comes from an elderly woman with acute or convalescent COVID-19. The specimen was peripheral blood. J is TRBJ2-7 and V is TRBV6-1; 7 nucleotides line up with TRBD1. The CDR3: CASSPKGQPYEQYF. The CDR3, as DNA: TGTGCCAGCAGTCCAAAGGGACAGCCCTACGAGCAGTACTTC.